This TCR beta chain was documented in a study of T cell repertoires and HLA-DP antigens (dated 2018 in TCRdb). Looking at the study overall: The study used an in vitro model of CD4+ T cell alloreactivity against allogeneic HLA-DP presented by transduced HeLa cells. Compared with self, one alloantigen differed at one amino acid in the peptide-binding groove and the other differed at fewer than eleven, modelling structurally similar versus dissimilar alloantigens. The three donors were two male and one female, with ages ranging from the 18-to-29 to the 60-to-69 age band. An average DNA input of about 200 ng was used for sorted CD137+CD4+ samples, compared with approximately 1.3 ug for pre-culture CD4+ samples.

CDR1 and CDR2, looked up from the germline V gene, are MDHEN and SYDVKM. Taken from cysteine to phenylalanine, the CDR3 has 16 residues. Left in the record is the CDR3 DNA by itself, 48 bases read in frame from the first base. Trimming accounts for 4 bases at V and 0 bases at J, while the number of junction bases matched to no gene is 6. Untouched CD4+ T cells were isolated from Ficoll-separated PBMC by magnetic bead negative selection, reaching an average purity of about 98%. Untouched CD4+ T cells were isolated with magnetic beads from Ficoll-separated PBMC, and a purity of about 98% was reached with negligible CD8+ contamination. Peripheral blood mononuclear cells were supplied by the buffy coats of a few healthy blood donors, who served as the study donors. All three donors were CMV seronegative. Genomic DNA was extracted with the DNeasy Blood & Tissue Kit. TCRB sequencing was performed on genomic DNA from sorted CD137+CD4+ cells and pre-culture CD4+ baseline samples from each subject.

TCRB CDR3 regions were amplified with the immunoSEQ multiplex PCR using forward primers for 54 TRBV segments and reverse primers for 13 TRBJ segments. Deep resolution, with a target of 200,000 T cell genomes, was applied to the sequencing of pre-culture CD4+ samples. Sequencing of the amplicons was done on an Illumina HiSeq System, giving 87 bp reads that spanned the CDR3. The study's processing was this. PCR and sequencing errors in the reads were corrected, and CDR3 regions were defined by aligning to IMGT reference sequences. Synthetic template pools were used to estimate counts of templates and unique rearrangements. Clonality was computed by subtracting Pielou's evenness from 1. Richness was estimated with the Daley-Smith estimator. Morisita's index served as the measure of repertoire overlap. Clones present in cultured samples but not detected in the pre-culture repertoire of the same donor were defined as low-abundance clones. Drawn from immuneACCESS, this table holds only the in-frame rearrangements with V and J called that TCRdb kept. Clones are partly lost; checked studies trace under half to an unresolved V gene and leave the rest unexplained. The V and J calls and clone size were taken over from that table, and D and trimming were inferred from the DNA. The table for this sample lists 55,000 to 80,000 clones; just under 80% of them were counted only once. The ten largest clonotypes hold 1.5% to 2% of the sample.

This clone was detected only a few times. Its binding antigen is unknown. No base qualities exist here, and no much larger clone lies one base off it. Points the paper makes about the study in general: Clones undetected before culture had an average cumulative frequency of roughly 36% against one allele versus around 51% against the other. Naive and memory CD4+ repertoires were not analysed separately. Limitations were identified as the inclusion of only a few donors, the use of a non-physiological HeLa antigen-presenting system, and the use of total CD4+ responder cells. Similar clonality (around 0.37) was observed for sorted CD137+ cells against both alloantigens, and this clonality was much higher than that observed in pre-culture samples (approximately 0.041).

This receptor chain uses TRBV28 and TRBJ1-1; 9 of the junction bases match TRBD1. Source material: CD4+ T cells from PBMCs. The TCR originated in a man aged 60 to 69 in good health and CMV-seronegative. Here is the DNA: TGTGCCAGCAGTTACGGACAGGGGCCGTTGAACACTGAAGCTTTCTTT. It encodes CASSYGQGPLNTEAFF.